The 9 T cell receptor beta chains below all came from one sample that was sequenced in a study of T-cell reconstitution after alpha-beta-depleted transplantation in children. Preparation of the TCRbeta library involved a method that used unique molecular identifiers. TCRdb reprocessed the PCR reads via MiXCR and lists one record per CDR3 protein. The table records around 960,000 distinct CDR3 sequences, 25% to 35% of them present only once. The material was PBMCs, mostly from graft donor cells, obtained 360 days after TCRalphabeta/CD19-depleted stem cell transplant. Receptors originate from a boy under three years old who had a stem cell transplant for SCID, so the T cells may come from the graft donor.

The genes are TRBV11-2 and TRBJ2-3; D unclear. Trimming pared 5 bases from V and 4 bases from J, leaving 19 bases between. The V gene's germline CDR1 is SGHAT and CDR2 FQNNGV. The CDR3 spans 16 residues. DNA of the CDR3: TGTGCCAGCAGCGCCCGATATCTAGATCACCCAGATACGCAGTATTTT. Translated, it gives CASSARYLDHPDTQYF. The whole variable domain, remainder taken from reference TRBV11-2 and TRBJ2-3, is EAGVAQSPRYKIIEKRQSVAFWCNPISGHATLYWYQQILGQGPKLLIQFQNNGVVDDSQLPKDRFSAERLKGVDSTLKIQPAKLEDSAVYLCASSARYLDHPDTQYFGPGTRLTVL.

The table lists this clonotype with a few counts. The chain employs TRBV6-2 or TRBV6-3 and TRBJ1-2; D remains ambiguous. Trimming left V 5 bases short and J 0 bases short, with 10 bases between. There are 14 residues in the CDR3. The germline V gene has CDR1 MNHEY and CDR2 SVGEGT. CDR3 in DNA: TGTGCCAGCAGTCGCCCGGTAGCTAACTATGGCTACACCTTC. Translating gives CASSRPVANYGYTF.

This clonotype appeared a few times. CDR3 DNA: TGTGCCAGCAGCCCCTGGGGACGAACCAACTACGAGCAGTACTTC. Encoded protein: CASSPWGRTNYEQYF. This sequence joins TRBV6-2 or TRBV6-3 and TRBJ2-7, with D perhaps TRBD1 or TRBD2 (5 bases each). The CDR3 has 15 residues. Trimming took 6 bases from V and 3 from J, leaving 18 bases between them. Germline V gene sequence: CDR1 MNHEY, CDR2 SVGEGT.

The chain is built from TRBV7-2 and TRBJ2-2; D gene unclear. Trimming removed 2 bases from V and 9 bases from J, with 13 bases in between. The CDR3 is made up of 14 amino acids. The germline V gene has CDR1 SGHTA and CDR2 FQGNSA. The CDR3 loop reads CASSLSRPNRELFF. The CDR3 bases are TGTGCCAGCAGCTTAAGTCGCCCCAACCGGGAGCTGTTTTTT.

The chain has TRBV6-5 and TRBJ2-1, with unresolved D. Germline-derived CDR1 and CDR2 are MNHEY and SVGAGI. V shed 1 base and J shed 1 base, with 5 bases lying between them. This CDR3 has 14 residues. The CDR3, as DNA: TGTGCCAGCAGTTACTTGATGTCCTACAATGAGCAGTTCTTC. Amino acid sequence: CASSYLMSYNEQFF.

This chain uses TRBV9 with TRBJ2-1; D unclear. Germline CDR1 SGDLS, CDR2 YYNGEE. V was shortened by 0 bases and J by 1 base, with 11 bases between the two germline ends. The CDR3 extends over 16 amino acids. The CDR3 DNA reads as TGTGCCAGCAGCGTAGTTGGCGGCGCTTCCTACAATGAGCAGTTCTTC. Translation: CASSVVGGASYNEQFF.

This clonotype came up many times. V gene TRBV20-1 combines with J gene TRBJ2-7; 8 bases are shared with TRBD1. This CDR3 has 13 amino acids. V shed 6 bases and J 6 bases; nucleotides not matched to a gene: 10. Germline CDR1 and CDR2: DFQATT and SNEGSKA (reference sequence). The chain's CDR3 is CSASGQGRVEQYF. The DNA of the CDR3 is TGCAGTGCCTCCGGACAGGGTAGGGTCGAGCAGTACTTC.

This clonotype came up a few times. DNA for the CDR3: TGTGCCAGCAGTTTATGGGGGAGTATGGAGACCCAGTACTTC. It is translated as CASSLWGSMETQYF. The chain couples TRBV28 to TRBJ2-5, with D possibly TRBD2 on 5 matching bases. CDR1 and CDR2 (germline): MDHEN, SYDVKM. CDR3 length equals 14 residues. Trimming pared 0 bases from V and 5 bases from J, leaving 10 bases between.

This chain joins TRBV4-1 and TRBJ1-1; 10 bases line up with TRBD1. This CDR3 region has 16 residues. The junction had 13 bases not matched to a gene; V was cut back by 1 base and J by 11 bases. Germline V gives CDR1 MGHRA, CDR2 YSYEKL. CDR3 region: CASSQVGPGDRGKAFF. CDR3 in DNA: TGCGCCAGCAGCCAAGTTGGTCCCGGGGACAGGGGAAAGGCTTTCTTT.